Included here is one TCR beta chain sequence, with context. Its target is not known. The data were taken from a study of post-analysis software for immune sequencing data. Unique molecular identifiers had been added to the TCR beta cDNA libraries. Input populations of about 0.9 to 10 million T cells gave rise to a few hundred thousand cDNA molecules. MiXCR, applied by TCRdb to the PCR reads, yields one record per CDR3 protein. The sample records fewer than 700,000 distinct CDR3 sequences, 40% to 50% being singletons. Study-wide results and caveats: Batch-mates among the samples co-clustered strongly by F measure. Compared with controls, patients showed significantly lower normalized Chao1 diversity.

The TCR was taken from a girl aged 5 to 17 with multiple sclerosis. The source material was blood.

The CDR3 loop reads CSASRDRGRPDTQYF. The CDR3 nucleotides read TGCAGTGCGTCTCGGGACAGGGGGCGCCCAGATACGCAGTATTTT. This chain uses TRBV20-1 with TRBJ2-3; TRBD1 aligns across 12 bases. V trimming: 6 bases; J trimming: 4 bases; junction bases outside the gene matches: 8. The CDR3 contains 15 residues. Germline V gives CDR1 DFQATT, CDR2 SNEGSKA (reference sequence).